These 6 T cell receptor beta chains share one sample of origin, sequenced in a study of T cells in Graves' hyperthyroidism and ophthalmopathy. TCR beta CDR3 region amplification was performed from RNA transcripts. TCR CDR3 regions were first amplified by RT-PCR with HTBI primers. TCRdb processed the multiplex PCR reads anew with MiXCR; each CDR3 protein has one entry. Of approximately 690,000 distinct CDR3 sequences detected, around 21% appear once; the ten largest clones hold under 35%. Input material: blood. These receptors were obtained from a young man with Graves' ophthalmopathy.

This clonotype was seen at least ten times. The gene calls are TRBV10-3 and TRBJ2-3; D is ambiguous. V was shortened by 3 bases and J by 0 bases, with 16 bases between the two germline ends. The CDR3 runs 17 residues. Germline V CDR1 and CDR2: ENHRY, SYGVKD. CDR3 DNA: TGTGCCATCAGTGACCTACAGTGGGAAACTAGCACAGATACGCAGTATTTT. Translated, it gives CAISDLQWETSTDTQYF.

The gene calls are TRBV29-1 and TRBJ2-7; a possible D gene is TRBD2 (5 bases). This CDR3 is 13 amino acids long. Trimming left V 4 bases short and J 7 bases short, with 17 bases between. Germline V gene lookup returns CDR1 SQVTM and CDR2 ANQGSEA. In nucleotides, the CDR3 is TGCAGCGTTGCGCCCTCGGGGTCCGCGGAGCAGTACTTC. It specifies CSVAPSGSAEQYF.

Turning to this clonotype: This may stem from a read error, because a much larger clone lies one nucleotide away. The chain carries TRBV2 and TRBJ2-3, with D tentatively TRBD2 (6 bases). CDR1 is SNHLY and CDR2 is FYNNEI in the germline V gene. V was pared by 8 bases and J by 0 bases, with 18 bases between. The CDR3 sequence is 16 residues long. The DNA for the CDR3 is TGTGCCAGCCTACCCCCGGGAGAAAGTAGCACAGATACGCAGTATTTT. Encoded protein: CASLPPGESSTDTQYF.

This clonotype has a count of ten or more. The chain couples TRBV24-1 to TRBJ2-7; TRBD1 or TRBD2 may be the D gene (5 bases each). Germline-derived CDR1 and CDR2 are KGHDR and SFDVKD. V lost 4 bases, J lost 2 bases, and 14 bases lay in between. The CDR3 has 15 amino acids. The CDR3 region has the DNA TGTGCCACCAGTGACCCGACAGACGGGACCTACGAGCAGTACTTC. It codes for CATSDPTDGTYEQYF.

The chain combines TRBV7-9 with TRBJ2-7; the D is unclear. The germline CDR1 and CDR2 sequences are SEHNR and FQNEAQ (reference sequence). The V end lost 4 bases, the J end lost 2 bases, and 18 bases lay between the germline ends. CDR3 length: 16 amino acids. Here the CDR3 DNA reads TGTGCCAGCAGCTCCGGAAAAAAATCGCTTACCTACGAGCAGTACTTC. It translates to CASSSGKKSLTYEQYF.

This clonotype was seen a few times. V usage is TRBV5-6 and J usage is TRBJ1-1; 10 bases are shared with TRBD1. The CDR3 has 15 residues. J gave up 5 bases and V 2 bases, and 6 bases lay outside the gene matches. CDR1 is SGHDT, CDR2 YYEEEE, per germline. DNA for the CDR3: TGTGCCAGCAGCTTATCCGGGACAGGGGTGACTGAAGCTTTCTTT. Its translation is CASSLSGTGVTEAFF.